This T cell receptor beta chain was profiled in a study of blood T cell repertoires in COVID-19. The wider study: Italy, Spain and the United States were the sources of the convalescent and acute COVID-19 samples. Nucleic acid was either cDNA or gDNA, and it came from T cells, B-cell-depleted T cells, or PBMCs.

Under the authors' procedure: Quantification of nucleated cells was approximated via reference gene primer amplification. This table comes from immunoSEQ multiplex PCR, and its TCRdb copy is limited to in-frame clones, with some not included. V and J calls and clone size are as listed in that table; D and trimming were resolved from the DNA. Of around 250,000 clones in the sample, nearly 90% were seen once. Germline values: CDR1 PRHDT, CDR2 FYEKMQ (reference sequence). The CDR3 is 15 residues long. V dropped 2 bases and J dropped 1; count of bases not matched to a gene: 3. This chain uses TRBV13 with TRBJ2-3; 7 nucleotides align to TRBD2. The sequenced material came from peripheral blood. The source is a human donor in a cohort sampled during active COVID-19. As DNA, the CDR3 is TGTGCCAGCAGCTTACGGCTAGCGGGCACAGATACGCAGTATTTT. Translated, it gives CASSLRLAGTDTQYF.